This entry is about one TCR beta chain. Produced via immunoSEQ multiplex PCR; TCRdb's table is partial and in-frame only. The table has some 7,200 clones, 68% seen once; the top ten hold 5.1%. The data derive from a study of graft-versus-host responses after intestinal transplantation. CDR3 size: 13 residues. V gave up 7 bases and J gave up 0 bases, with 7 bases separating them. Germline V gene data show CDR1 as MNHEY and CDR2 as SVGAGI. Grafts had their tissue processed, releasing intraepithelial and lamina propria lymphocytes. The source is a human patient who received an intestinal transplant, so some T cells may come from the graft donor. The chain couples TRBV6-5 to TRBJ1-3, with D unclear. The specimen comprised ileum tissue, sampled about 8 weeks after transplant. CDR3 loop: CASTESSGNTIYF. CDR3 bases: TGTGCCAGCACGGAGAGCTCTGGAAACACCATATATTTT.